This T cell receptor (beta chain) was identified in a study of blood T cell repertoires in COVID-19. Across the whole study: From T cells, B-cell-depleted T cells, or PBMCs came the material, which was cDNA or gDNA.

In the study's own analysis: Amplification of reference gene primers was used by the study to estimate nucleated cell counts. Assay: immunoSEQ multiplex PCR; the TCRdb copy retains only in-frame clones and omits some. V and J calls and clone size are those listed in that table; D and trimming were worked out from the DNA. The sample contains around 200,000 clones, 86% of which appear only once. Per the germline V gene, CDR1 is SGDLS and CDR2 is YYNGEE. Deletions cut 1 base from V and 0 bases from J, with 5 bases between. This CDR3 region has 15 residues. This TCR was recovered from a man in his 70s with active or convalescent COVID-19. The rearrangement joins TRBV9 to TRBJ2-6, with a weak D call TRBD1 (5 bases). Sample: peripheral blood. In nucleotides, the CDR3 is TGTGCCAGCAGCGTAAGGGGCTCTGGGGCCAACGTCCTGACTTTC. This encodes CASSVRGSGANVLTF.